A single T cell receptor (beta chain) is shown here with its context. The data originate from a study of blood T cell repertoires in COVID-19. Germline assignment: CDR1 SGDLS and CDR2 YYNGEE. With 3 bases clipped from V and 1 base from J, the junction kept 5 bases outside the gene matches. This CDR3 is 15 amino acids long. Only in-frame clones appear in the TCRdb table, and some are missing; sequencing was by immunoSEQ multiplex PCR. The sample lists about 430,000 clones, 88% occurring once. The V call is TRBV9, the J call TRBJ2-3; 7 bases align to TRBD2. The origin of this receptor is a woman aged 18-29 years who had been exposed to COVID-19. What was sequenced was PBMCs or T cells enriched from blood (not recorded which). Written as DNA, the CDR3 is TGTGCCAGCAGCGACAGCGGGGCCGGCACAGATACGCAGTATTTT. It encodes CASSDSGAGTDTQYF.